The T cell receptor beta chain described here comes from a study of control samples from healthy donors and cancer patients. V shed 9 bases and J shed 6 bases, with 17 bases lying between them. Germline assignment: CDR1 SNHLY and CDR2 FYNNEI. The CDR3 has 14 residues. Generated by immunoSEQ multiplex PCR, the TCRdb table keeps only in-frame clones and is missing some. The table has more than 85,000 clones, around nine tenths seen once. This clonotype originated in a woman between 55 and 75 years old with lung cancer. This chain uses TRBV2 with TRBJ1-4; TRBD1 is a possible D gene (6 bases). The specimen sequenced was PBMCs. DNA for the CDR3: TGTGCCAGTCTCGCAGGGTCAGGGGATGAAAAACTGTTTTTT. It yields the protein CASLAGSGDEKLFF.